This record concerns one T cell receptor beta chain sequence. Focal radiation plus CTLA-4 blockade with ipilimumab was given to patients with chemo-refractory metastatic non-small-cell lung cancer. This CDR3 contains 14 residues. Trimming shortened V by 1 base and J by 4 bases, and 10 bases separated the two germline ends. Germline CDR1 reads LGHNA; CDR2 reads YSLEER. These data belong to a study of radiotherapy plus CTLA-4 blockade in lung cancer. The data were produced by immunoSEQ multiplex PCR, yet TCRdb's version contains in-frame clones alone and is incomplete. The table records under 100,000 clones, approximately 83% of them present only once.

This chain links TRBV4-3 with TRBJ1-2; D is ambiguous. The specimen was peripheral blood, collected from a patient treated with radiotherapy plus ipilimumab. This TCR was recovered from a human donor with non-small cell lung cancer that progressed on radiotherapy plus ipilimumab. Here the CDR3 reads CASSQGAPVYGYTF. The CDR3 DNA is TGCGCCAGCAGCCAAGGGGCACCGGTCTATGGCTACACCTTC.